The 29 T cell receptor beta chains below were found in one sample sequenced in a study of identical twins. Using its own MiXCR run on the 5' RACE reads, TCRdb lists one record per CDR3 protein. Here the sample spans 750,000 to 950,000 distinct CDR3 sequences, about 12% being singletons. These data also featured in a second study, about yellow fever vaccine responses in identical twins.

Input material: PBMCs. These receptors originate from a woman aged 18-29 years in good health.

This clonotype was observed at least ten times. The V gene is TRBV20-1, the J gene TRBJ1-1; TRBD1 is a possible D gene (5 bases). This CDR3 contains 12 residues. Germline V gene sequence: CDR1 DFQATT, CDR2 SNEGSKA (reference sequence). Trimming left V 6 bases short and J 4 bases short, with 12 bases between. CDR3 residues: CSASGYTTEAFF. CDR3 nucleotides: TGCAGTGCGTCAGGGTATACCACTGAAGCTTTCTTT.

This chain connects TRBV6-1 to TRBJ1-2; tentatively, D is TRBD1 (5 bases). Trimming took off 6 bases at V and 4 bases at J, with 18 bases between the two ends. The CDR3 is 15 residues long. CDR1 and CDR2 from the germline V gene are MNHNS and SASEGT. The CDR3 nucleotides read TGTGCCAGCAGCCTCTTTAGGGGCGACCTCTATGGCTACACCTTC. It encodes CASSLFRGDLYGYTF.

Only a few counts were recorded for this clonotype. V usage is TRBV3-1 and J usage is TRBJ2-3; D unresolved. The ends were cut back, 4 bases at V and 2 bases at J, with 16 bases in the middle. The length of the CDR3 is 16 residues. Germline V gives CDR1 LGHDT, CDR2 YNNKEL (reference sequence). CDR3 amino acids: CASSRRLSPNTDTQYF. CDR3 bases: TGTGCCAGCAGCCGAAGACTGTCACCCAACACAGATACGCAGTATTTT.

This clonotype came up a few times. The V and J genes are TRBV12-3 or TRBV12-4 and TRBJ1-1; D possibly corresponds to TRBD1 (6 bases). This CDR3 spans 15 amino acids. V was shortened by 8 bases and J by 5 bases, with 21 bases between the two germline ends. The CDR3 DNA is TGTGCCAGCTCTCTTCCTGGGGCGGGGGCAACTGAAGCTTTCTTT. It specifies CASSLPGAGATEAFF.

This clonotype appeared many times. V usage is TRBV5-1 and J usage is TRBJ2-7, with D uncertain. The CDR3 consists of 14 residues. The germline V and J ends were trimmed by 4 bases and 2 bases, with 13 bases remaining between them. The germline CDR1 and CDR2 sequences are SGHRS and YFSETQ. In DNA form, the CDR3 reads TGCGCCAGCAGCATTTTGAACAGCCCCTACGAGCAGTACGTC. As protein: CASSILNSPYEQYV.

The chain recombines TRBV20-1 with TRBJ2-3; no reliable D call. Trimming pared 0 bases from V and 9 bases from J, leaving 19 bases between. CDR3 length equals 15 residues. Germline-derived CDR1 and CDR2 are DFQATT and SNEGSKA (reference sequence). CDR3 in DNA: TGCAGTGCTAGAGATCTTGGCGCTAAATTCTACACGCAGTATTTT. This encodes CSARDLGAKFYTQYF.

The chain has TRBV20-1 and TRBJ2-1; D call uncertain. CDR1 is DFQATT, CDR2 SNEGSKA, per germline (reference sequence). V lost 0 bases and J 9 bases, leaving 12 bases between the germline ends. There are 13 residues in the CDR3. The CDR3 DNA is TGCAGTGCTAGAGATGAGGCTAGGAGTGAGCAGTTCTTC. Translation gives CSARDEARSEQFF.

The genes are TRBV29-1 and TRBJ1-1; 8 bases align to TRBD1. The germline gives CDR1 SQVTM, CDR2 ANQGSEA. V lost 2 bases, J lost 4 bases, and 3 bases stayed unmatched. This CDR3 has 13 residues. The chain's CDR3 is CSVERTGGTEAFF. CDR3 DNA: TGCAGCGTTGAACGTACAGGGGGCACTGAAGCTTTCTTT. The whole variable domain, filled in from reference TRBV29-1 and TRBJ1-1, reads SAVISQKPSRDICQRGTSLTIQCQVDSQVTMMFWYRQQPGQSLTLIATANQGSEATYESGFVIDKFPISRPNLTFSTLTVSNMSPEDSSIYLCSVERTGGTEAFFGQGTRLTVV.

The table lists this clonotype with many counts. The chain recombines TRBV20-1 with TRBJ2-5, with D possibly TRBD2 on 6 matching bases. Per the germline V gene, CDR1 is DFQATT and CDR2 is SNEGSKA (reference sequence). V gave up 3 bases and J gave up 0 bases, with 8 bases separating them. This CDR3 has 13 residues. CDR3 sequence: CSAREGYQETQYF. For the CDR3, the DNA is TGCAGTGCTAGGGAGGGATACCAAGAGACCCAGTACTTC.

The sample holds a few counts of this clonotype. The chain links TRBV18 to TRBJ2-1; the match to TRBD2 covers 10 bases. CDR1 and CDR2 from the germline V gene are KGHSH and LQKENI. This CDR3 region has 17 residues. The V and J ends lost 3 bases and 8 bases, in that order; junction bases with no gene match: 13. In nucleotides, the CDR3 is TGTGCCAGCTCACCCCTCTTGTCCAGCGGGAGGGGCGATGAGCAGTTCTTC. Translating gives CASSPLLSSGRGDEQFF. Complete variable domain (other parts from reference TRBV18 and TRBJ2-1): NAGVMQNPRHLVRRRGQEARLRCSPMKGHSHVYWYRQLPEEGLKFMVYLQKENIIDESGMPKERFSAEFPKEGPSILRIQQVVRGDSAAYFCASSPLLSSGRGDEQFFGPGTRLTVL.

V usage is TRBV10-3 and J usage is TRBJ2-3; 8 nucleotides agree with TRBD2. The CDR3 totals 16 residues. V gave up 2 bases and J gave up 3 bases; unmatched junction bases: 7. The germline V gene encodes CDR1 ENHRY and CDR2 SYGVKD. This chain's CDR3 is CAISEATERETDTQYF. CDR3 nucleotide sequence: TGTGCCATCAGTGAGGCCACGGAGCGGGAGACAGATACGCAGTATTTT.

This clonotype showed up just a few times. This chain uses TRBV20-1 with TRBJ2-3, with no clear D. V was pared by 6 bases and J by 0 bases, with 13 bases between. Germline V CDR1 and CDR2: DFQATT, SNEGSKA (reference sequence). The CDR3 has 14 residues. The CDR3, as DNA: TGCAGTGCCGACACGGAGAGTAGCACAGATACGCAGTATTTT. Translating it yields CSADTESSTDTQYF.

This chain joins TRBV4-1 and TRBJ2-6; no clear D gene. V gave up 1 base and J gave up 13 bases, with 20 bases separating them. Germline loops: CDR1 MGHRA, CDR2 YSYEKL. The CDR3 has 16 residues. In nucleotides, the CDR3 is TGCGCCAGCAGCCAAGTATTACCCTCTGGGGTCAATGTCCTGACTTTC. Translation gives CASSQVLPSGVNVLTF.

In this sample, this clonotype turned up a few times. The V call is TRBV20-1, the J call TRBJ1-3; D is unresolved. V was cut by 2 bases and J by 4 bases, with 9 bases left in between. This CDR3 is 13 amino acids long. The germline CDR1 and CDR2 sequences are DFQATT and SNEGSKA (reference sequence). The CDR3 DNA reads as TGCAGTGCTAGATCCAGGAAAGGAAACACCATATATTTT. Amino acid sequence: CSARSRKGNTIYF.

The CDR3, as DNA: TGTGCCAGCAGTGAAGTATCCCCCAGGGTGGGGACCGGGGAGCTGTTTTTT. Its translation: CASSEVSPRVGTGELFF. This sequence joins TRBV2 and TRBJ2-2; possible D gene TRBD1, 5 bases. Trimming stripped 1 base from V and 5 bases from J, with 17 bases between. This CDR3 comprises 17 residues. Germline-derived CDR1 and CDR2 are SNHLY and FYNNEI.

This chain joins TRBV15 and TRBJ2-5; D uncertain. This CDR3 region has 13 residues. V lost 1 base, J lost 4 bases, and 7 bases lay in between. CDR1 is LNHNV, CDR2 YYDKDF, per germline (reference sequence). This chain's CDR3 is CATSRGWGETQYF. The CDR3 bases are TGTGCCACCAGCAGAGGGTGGGGAGAGACCCAGTACTTC. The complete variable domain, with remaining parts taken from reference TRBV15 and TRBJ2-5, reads DAMVIQNPRYQVTQFGKPVTLSCSQTLNHNVMYWYQQKSSQAPKLLFHYYDKDFNNEADTPDNFQSRRPNTSFCFLDIRSPGLGDTAMYLCATSRGWGETQYFGPGTRLLVL.

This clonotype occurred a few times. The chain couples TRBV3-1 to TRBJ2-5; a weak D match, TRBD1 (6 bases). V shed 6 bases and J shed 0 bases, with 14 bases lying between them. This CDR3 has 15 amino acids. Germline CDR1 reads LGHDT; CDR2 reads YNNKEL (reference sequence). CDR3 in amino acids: CASRTSGTYQETQYF. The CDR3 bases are TGTGCCAGCAGAACCTCCGGGACATACCAAGAGACCCAGTACTTC.

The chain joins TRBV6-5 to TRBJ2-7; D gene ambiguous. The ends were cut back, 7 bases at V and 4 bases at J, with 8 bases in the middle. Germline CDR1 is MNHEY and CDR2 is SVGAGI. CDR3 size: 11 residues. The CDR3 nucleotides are TGTGCCAGCACCGATGGTTACGAGCAGTACTTC. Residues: CASTDGYEQYF.

Here the CDR3 reads CASSTGLAGGPNEQFF. CDR3 coding DNA: TGCGCCAGCAGCACCGGACTAGCGGGAGGGCCAAATGAGCAGTTCTTC. The chain employs TRBV5-1 and TRBJ2-1; 15 bases fit TRBD2. This CDR3 region has 16 residues. Germline assignment: CDR1 SGHRS and CDR2 YFSETQ. After removal of 4 bases from V and 7 bases from J, the junction contained 6 bases not matched to a gene.

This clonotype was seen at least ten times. The CDR3 bases are TGCAGCGTCGCTGAGGGGGACATTCAGTACTTC. Protein product: CSVAEGDIQYF. The chain joins TRBV29-1 to TRBJ2-4; perhaps TRBD1 as D (6 bases). V was trimmed by 6 bases and J by 8 bases, leaving 11 bases between them. The germline gives CDR1 SQVTM, CDR2 ANQGSEA. This CDR3 has 11 amino acids.

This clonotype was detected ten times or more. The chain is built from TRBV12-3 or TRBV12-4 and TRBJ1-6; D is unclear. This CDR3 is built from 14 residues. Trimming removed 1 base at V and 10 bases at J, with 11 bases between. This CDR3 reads CASSLEAFGSPLHF. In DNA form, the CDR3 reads TGTGCCAGCAGTTTAGAGGCCTTCGGGTCACCCCTCCACTTT.

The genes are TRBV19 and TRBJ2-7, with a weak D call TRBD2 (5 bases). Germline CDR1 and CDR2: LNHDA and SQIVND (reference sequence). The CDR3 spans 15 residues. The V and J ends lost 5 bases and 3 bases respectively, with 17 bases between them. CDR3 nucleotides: TGTGCCAGTAGTCCGAACGCCGGGGTCGGCTACGAGCAGTACTTC. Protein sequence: CASSPNAGVGYEQYF.

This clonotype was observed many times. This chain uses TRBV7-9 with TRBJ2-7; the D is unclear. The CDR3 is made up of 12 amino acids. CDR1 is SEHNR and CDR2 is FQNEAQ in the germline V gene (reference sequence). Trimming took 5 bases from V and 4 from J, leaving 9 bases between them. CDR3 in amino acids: CASSQNPYEQYF. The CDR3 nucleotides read TGTGCCAGCAGCCAGAACCCTTACGAGCAGTACTTC.

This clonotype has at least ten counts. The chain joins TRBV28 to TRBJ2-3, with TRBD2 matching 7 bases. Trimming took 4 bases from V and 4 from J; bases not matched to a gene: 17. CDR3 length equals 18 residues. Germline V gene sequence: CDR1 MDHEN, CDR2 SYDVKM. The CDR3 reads CASSSRPRGTGLSDTQYF. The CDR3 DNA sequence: TGTGCCAGCAGTTCCAGACCTAGGGGTACGGGACTATCAGATACGCAGTATTTT.

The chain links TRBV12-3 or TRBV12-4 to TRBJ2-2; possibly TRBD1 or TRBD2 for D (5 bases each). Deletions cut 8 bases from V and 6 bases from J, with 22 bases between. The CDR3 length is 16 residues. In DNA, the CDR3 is TGTGCCAGCCGACATGCAGGGAGCGACCGACCCGGGGAGCTGTTTTTT. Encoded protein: CASRHAGSDRPGELFF.

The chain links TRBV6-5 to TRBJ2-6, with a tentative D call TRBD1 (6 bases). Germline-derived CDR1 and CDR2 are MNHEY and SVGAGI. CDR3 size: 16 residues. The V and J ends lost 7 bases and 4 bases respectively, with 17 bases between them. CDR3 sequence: CASKFSTGSGANVLTF. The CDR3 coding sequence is TGTGCCAGCAAGTTTTCAACAGGGTCCGGGGCCAACGTCCTGACTTTC.

CDR3 nucleotide sequence: TGTGCCAGCAGCTTGGCCTCTGCGGGGAGCTCCTACAATGAGCAGTTCTTC. Translated, it gives CASSLASAGSSYNEQFF. This chain connects TRBV5-6 to TRBJ2-1; TRBD2 might be the D (6 bases). The CDR3 is 17 amino acids. Germline V lookup: CDR1 SGHDT, CDR2 YYEEEE. V was cut by 0 bases and J by 0 bases, with 13 bases left in between.

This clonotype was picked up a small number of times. CDR3 region: CASSQKSGELFF. CDR3 coding DNA: TGCGCCAGCAGCCAAAAGTCCGGGGAGCTGTTTTTT. V and J are TRBV4-1 and TRBJ2-2; D uncertain. V lost 2 bases to trimming and J lost 6 bases, with 4 bases between them. The CDR3 contains 12 residues. Germline CDR1 MGHRA, CDR2 YSYEKL.

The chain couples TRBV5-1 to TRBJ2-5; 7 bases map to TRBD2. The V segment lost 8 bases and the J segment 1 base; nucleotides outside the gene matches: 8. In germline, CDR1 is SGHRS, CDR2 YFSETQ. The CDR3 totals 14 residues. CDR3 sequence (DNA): TGCGCCAGTAGACCTAGCGGAGGCCAAGAGACCCAGTACTTC. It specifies CASRPSGGQETQYF.